This is a list of T cell receptor beta chains from one sample in a study of cytotoxic CD8 clonotypes in ibrutinib-treated CLL. Some clones are missing from TCRdb's copy, which holds only in-frame ones; the method was immunoSEQ multiplex PCR. Here the sample spans more than 200,000 clones, just over 70% being singletons. Specimen: PBMCs, collected after 12 months of ibrutinib treatment. These receptor sequences come from a human donor with chronic lymphocytic leukemia. The CDR3 runs from the conserved cysteine through the conserved F or W. Not all rows give a size; the values are once, few, many and, for expanded clones, a class.

clone size: once; V gene: TRBV15; CDR3 protein: CATSRPLRDTDTQYF
clone size: NA; V gene: TRBV20-1; CDR3 protein: CSARKGEKLFF
clone size: NA; V gene: TRBV11-1; CDR3 protein: CASSRTASGNTIYF
clone size: NA; V gene: TRBV19; CDR3 protein: CASSPDRSSGNTIYF
clone size: NA; V gene: TRBV27; CDR3 protein: CASSLIGQEFSEQYF
clone size: NA; V gene: TRBV18; CDR3 protein: CASSPGQGGGQPQHF
clone size: NA; V gene: TRBV30; CDR3 protein: CAWSRGSDTQYF
clone size: NA; V gene: TRBV7-6; CDR3 protein: CASSEPLNEQFF
clone size: NA; V gene: TRBV7-2; CDR3 protein: CASSSNPPGLVHNEQFF
clone size: NA; V gene: TRBV18; CDR3 protein: CASSPLGSSYNSPLHF
clone size: NA; V gene: TRBV5-1; CDR3 protein: CASSLGQSLAAEQYF
clone size: NA; V gene: TRBV16; CDR3 protein: CASSQSSSTGELFF
clone size: NA; V gene: TRBV9; CDR3 protein: CASSDGQRTNYGYTF
clone size: NA; V gene: TRBV9; CDR3 protein: CASSVWGPKLHF
clone size: once; V gene: TRBV28; CDR3 protein: CASSLAVLETQYF
clone size: NA; V gene: TRBV7-6; CDR3 protein: CASSLAPEQETQYF
clone size: NA; V gene: TRBV7-9; CDR3 protein: CATDLSGAATNEKLFF
clone size: NA; V gene: TRBV9; CDR3 protein: CATGLAGFYNEQFF
clone size: NA; V gene: TRBV15; CDR3 protein: CATSTLAADTQYF
clone size: NA; V gene: TRBV18; CDR3 protein: CASSPPGNTEAFF
clone size: once; V gene: TRBV10-1; CDR3 protein: CASSETGGQPQHF
clone size: once; V gene: TRBV28; CDR3 protein: CASMVLADLNEQFF
clone size: NA; V gene: TRBV9; CDR3 protein: CASSDPEVGNTIYF
clone size: NA; V gene: TRBV11-2; CDR3 protein: CASSLDGPSQYF
clone size: NA; V gene: TRBV9; CDR3 protein: CASSVGPMNTGELFF
clone size: NA; V gene: TRBV2; CDR3 protein: CASSGTGGRYEQYF
clone size: NA; V gene: TRBV5-4; CDR3 protein: CASSLSGIAYEQYF
clone size: few; V gene: TRBV4-3; CDR3 protein: CASRYGASSYNEQFF
clone size: NA; V gene: TRBV9; CDR3 protein: CASSGGLALGGELFF
clone size: NA; V gene: TRBV20-1; CDR3 protein: CSARFQETQYF
clone size: NA; V gene: TRBV5-8; CDR3 protein: CASSLSLKKGSGTGDQPQHF
clone size: NA; V gene: TRBV4-2; CDR3 protein: CASSQDFGAGGLEQFF
clone size: few; V gene: TRBV4-2; CDR3 protein: CASSQVENYEQYF
clone size: NA; V gene: TRBV9; CDR3 protein: CASSVGTSGGTGELFF
clone size: few; V gene: TRBV6-1; CDR3 protein: CASRVNTEAFF
clone size: NA; V gene: TRBV5-1; CDR3 protein: CASSLGGTRYEQYF
clone size: NA; V gene: TRBV6-6; CDR3 protein: CASRIQYGYTF
clone size: NA; V gene: TRBV28; CDR3 protein: CASAGLAGGEGIQYF
clone size: NA; V gene: TRBV6-4; CDR3 protein: CASSPVSDSQNTEAFF
clone size: NA; V gene: TRBV29-1; CDR3 protein: CSVARATEAFF
clone size: once; V gene: TRBV14; CDR3 protein: CASRPTGSSYNEQFF
clone size: NA; V gene: TRBV7-9; CDR3 protein: CASSPHRGGYTF
clone size: once; V gene: TRBV10-2; CDR3 protein: CASSDLAGGGTDTQYF